A selection of T cell receptor beta chains follows, all from one sample in a study of graft-versus-host responses after intestinal transplantation. Sequencing used immunoSEQ multiplex PCR; TCRdb keeps in-frame clones, though not all of them. The data hold tens of thousands of clones, with roughly 91% observed a single time. The sample in question was PBMCs, obtained about 800 days after a first intestinal transplant, on the day of a second. The receptor source for this set is a human patient who received an intestinal transplant, so some T cells may come from the graft donor. Both conserved end residues are part of each CDR3. The order of the fields is D gene, V gene, J gene, clone size, CDR3 DNA, CDR3 protein. A D gene is named only where the DNA matches it firmly. Where a row states a size, it is once, few, many or the class of an expanded clone; other rows omit it.

-	TRBV5-8	TRBJ1-1	-	TGTGCCAGCAGAACCCCTCCCCGGACCACTGAAGCTTTCTTT	CASRTPPRTTEAFF
TRBD2	TRBV29-1	TRBJ2-1	-	TGCAGCGTTGAGATTAGCGGGAGGGCCCTCTTTTCGGACAATGAGCAGTTCTTC	CSVEISGRALFSDNEQFF
TRBD1	TRBV6-1	TRBJ2-7	once	TGTGCCAGCGGTCACAGGGGGCTAGGGTACGAGCAGTACTTC	CASGHRGLGYEQYF
TRBD1	TRBV30	TRBJ2-7	-	TGTGCCTCTTCAGGGACAGGGCCCGGAGAGCAGTACTTC	CASSGTGPGEQYF
-	TRBV27	TRBJ2-6	-	TGTGCCAGCAGCTGGCGGGGGCGAGGCTCTGGGGCCAACGTCCTGACTTTC	CASSWRGRGSGANVLTF
-	TRBV27	TRBJ2-7	once	TGTGCCAGCAGAATTGACGGGGGTCTAGACGAGCAGTACTTC	CASRIDGGLDEQYF
TRBD1	TRBV27	TRBJ2-5	-	TGTGCCAGCAGTTTTGGGGACAGGGTTATTGAGCAGTACTTC	CASSFGDRVIEQYF
TRBD2	TRBV5-1	TRBJ2-3	-	TGCGCCAGCAGCTTGGGGCGGGAGACTCCAGATACGCAGTATTTT	CASSLGRETPDTQYF
TRBD1	TRBV28	TRBJ2-3	-	TGTGCCAGCAGCCGCGATTCCGGGACAGGGGGGTATACGCAGTATTTT	CASSRDSGTGGYTQYF
-	TRBV9	TRBJ1-2	-	TGTGCCAGCAGCGTAGCGTCACAGCTGATCTATGGCTACACCTTC	CASSVASQLIYGYTF
-	TRBV7-9	TRBJ2-7	-	TGTGCCAGCAGCTTAGGTCCTGTCGAGCAGTACTTC	CASSLGPVEQYF
-	TRBV6-1	TRBJ2-7	-	TGTGCCAGCGTTACGGGACTGGAATACGAGCAGTACTTC	CASVTGLEYEQYF
-	TRBV4-2	TRBJ2-7	-	TGTGCCAGCAGCCAAGATCGTTACTTTTCCTACGAGCAGTACTTC	CASSQDRYFSYEQYF
-	TRBV19	TRBJ2-1	-	TGTGCCAGTAGTCCATCTAGTTCCCTATACAATGAGCAGTTCTTC	CASSPSSSLYNEQFF
-	TRBV28	TRBJ2-7	-	TGTGCCAGCAGTTTGAGCGGGCCCTACGAGCAGTACTTC	CASSLSGPYEQYF
-	TRBV5-4	TRBJ2-7	-	TGTGCCAGCAGCTTGCTCGGTACCCTCTACGAGCAGTACTTC	CASSLLGTLYEQYF
-	TRBV7-9	TRBJ2-7	once	TGTGCCAGCAGCTTCACCTCACAGGGTAGTGGCGAGCAGTACTTC	CASSFTSQGSGEQYF
TRBD2	TRBV19	TRBJ2-5	once	TGTGCCAGTAGTATAGATCCGGGGCTAGCGGGCCTAAAAGAGGCCCAGTACTTC	CASSIDPGLAGLKEAQYF
-	TRBV7-9	TRBJ1-1	-	TGTGCCAGCAGCTTAGCCAGCCTAGGAGCTTTCTTT	CASSLASLGAFF
-	TRBV6-5	TRBJ1-3	-	TGTGCCAGCAGTTACTCGGGGGGAACTGGAAACACCATATATTTT	CASSYSGGTGNTIYF
-	TRBV27	TRBJ1-3	-	TGTGCCAGCAGTTTCGTCGACACCATATATTTT	CASSFVDTIYF
-	TRBV15	TRBJ1-1	-	TGTGCCACCAGCAGGCGCCAGGATAGCACTGAAGCTTTCTTT	CATSRRQDSTEAFF
-	TRBV30	TRBJ1-3	-	TGTGCCTGGAGGAGCGCAGGGGCTGGAAACACCATATATTTT	CAWRSAGAGNTIYF
-	TRBV2	TRBJ2-7	-	TGTGCCAGCAGGATCAGTCTCTACGAGCAGTACTTC	CASRISLYEQYF
-	TRBV5-1	TRBJ2-2	-	TGCGCCAGCAGCACTACTCTTCTAGGCACCGGGGAGCTGTTTTTT	CASSTTLLGTGELFF
-	TRBV6-1	TRBJ1-5	-	TGTGCCAGCAGTGAGGGGAGTGGGAATCAGCCCCAGCATTTT	CASSEGSGNQPQHF